This T cell receptor beta chain was retrieved from a study of OX40 agonist ivuxolimab in advanced cancers. Study in general: People in dose escalation had one of these cancers: hepatocellular carcinoma, melanoma, renal cell or head and neck cancer.

Study findings and constraints: At 0.1 to 3.0 mg/kg and by week 6, CD4+ and CD8+ T cells in the blood had expanded clonally.

To note about this clone: The antigen remains unidentified.

Only in-frame clones appear in the TCRdb table, and some are missing; sequencing was by immunoSEQ multiplex PCR. The data contain tens of thousands of clones, 84% of them singletons. V lost 1 base and J 0 bases, leaving 13 bases between the germline ends. This CDR3 region has 17 residues. Germline loops: CDR1 SGHAT, CDR2 FQNNGV. Samples were taken at baseline and on day 1 of cycles 4 and 7. The sequenced sample was CD4+ or CD8+ T cells sorted from blood, obtained in a trial of the OX40 agonist ivuxolimab. The receptor's source is an adult with an advanced solid tumor such as melanoma, head and neck, liver or kidney cancer. V usage is TRBV11-2 and J usage is TRBJ1-5; D is possibly TRBD1 (5 bases). The chain's CDR3 is CASSLVGWGYSNQPQHF. Written as DNA, the CDR3 is TGTGCCAGCAGCTTAGTGGGCTGGGGCTATAGCAATCAGCCCCAGCATTTT.